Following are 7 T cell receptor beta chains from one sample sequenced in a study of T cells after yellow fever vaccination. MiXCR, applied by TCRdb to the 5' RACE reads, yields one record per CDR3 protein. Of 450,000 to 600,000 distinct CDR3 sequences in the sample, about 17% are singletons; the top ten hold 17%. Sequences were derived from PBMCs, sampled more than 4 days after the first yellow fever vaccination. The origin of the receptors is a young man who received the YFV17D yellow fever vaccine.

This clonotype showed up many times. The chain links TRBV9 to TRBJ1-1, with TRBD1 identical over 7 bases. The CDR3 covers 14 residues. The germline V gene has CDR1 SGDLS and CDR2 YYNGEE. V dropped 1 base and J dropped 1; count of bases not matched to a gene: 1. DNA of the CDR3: TGTGCCAGCAGCGTAACAGGGGAGAACACTGAAGCTTTCTTT. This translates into CASSVTGENTEAFF.

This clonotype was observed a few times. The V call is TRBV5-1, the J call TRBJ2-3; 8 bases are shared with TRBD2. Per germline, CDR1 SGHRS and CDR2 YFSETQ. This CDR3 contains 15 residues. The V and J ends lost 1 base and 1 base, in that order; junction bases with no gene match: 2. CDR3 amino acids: CASSLTGRGTDTQYF. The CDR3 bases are TGCGCCAGCAGCTTGACCGGGAGGGGCACAGATACGCAGTATTTT.

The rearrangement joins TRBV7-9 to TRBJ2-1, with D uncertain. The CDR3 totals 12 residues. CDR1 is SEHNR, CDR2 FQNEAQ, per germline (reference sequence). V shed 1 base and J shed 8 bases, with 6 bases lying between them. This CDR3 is CASSLGSDEQFF. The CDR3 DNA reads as TGTGCCAGCAGCTTAGGGAGTGATGAGCAGTTCTTC.

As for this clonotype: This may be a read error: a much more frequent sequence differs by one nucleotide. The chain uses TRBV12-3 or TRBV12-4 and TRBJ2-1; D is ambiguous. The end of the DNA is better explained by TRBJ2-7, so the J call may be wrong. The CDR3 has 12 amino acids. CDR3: CASSKPNNEQYF. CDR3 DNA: TGTGCCAGCAGCAAGCCAAACAATGAGCAGTACTTC.

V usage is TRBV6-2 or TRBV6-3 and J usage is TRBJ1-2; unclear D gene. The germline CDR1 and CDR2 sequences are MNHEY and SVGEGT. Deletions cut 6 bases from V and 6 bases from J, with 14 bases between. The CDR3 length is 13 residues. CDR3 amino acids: CASRTANLDGYTF. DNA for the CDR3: TGTGCCAGCAGAACCGCCAATTTAGATGGCTACACCTTC.

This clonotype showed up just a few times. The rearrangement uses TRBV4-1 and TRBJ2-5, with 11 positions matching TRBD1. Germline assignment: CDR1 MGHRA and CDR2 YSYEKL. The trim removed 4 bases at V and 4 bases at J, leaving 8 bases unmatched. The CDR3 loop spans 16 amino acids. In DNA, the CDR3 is TGCGCCAGCAGCCTTGGACAGGGGGCAGGTCCAGAGACCCAGTACTTC. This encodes CASSLGQGAGPETQYF.

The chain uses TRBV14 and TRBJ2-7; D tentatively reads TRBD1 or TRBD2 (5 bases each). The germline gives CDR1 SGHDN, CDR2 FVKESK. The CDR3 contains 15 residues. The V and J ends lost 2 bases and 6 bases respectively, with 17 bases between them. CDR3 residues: CASSQLKAGSAEQYF. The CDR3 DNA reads TGTGCCAGCAGCCAATTGAAGGCAGGGAGTGCCGAGCAGTACTTC.